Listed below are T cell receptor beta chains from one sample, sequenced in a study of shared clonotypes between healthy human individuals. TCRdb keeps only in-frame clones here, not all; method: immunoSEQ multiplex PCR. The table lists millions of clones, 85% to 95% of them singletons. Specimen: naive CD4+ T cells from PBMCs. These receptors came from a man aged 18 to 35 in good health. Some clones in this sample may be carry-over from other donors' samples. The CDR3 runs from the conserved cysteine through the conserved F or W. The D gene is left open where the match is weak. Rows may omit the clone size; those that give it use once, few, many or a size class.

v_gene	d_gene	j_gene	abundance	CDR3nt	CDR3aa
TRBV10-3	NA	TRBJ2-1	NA	TGTGCCATCAGTGAGTCGAGGAGGTACAATGAGCAGTTCTTC	CAISESRRYNEQFF
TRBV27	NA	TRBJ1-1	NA	TGTGCCAGCAGTGTCACAGGGAGGCGGAACACTGAAGCTTTCTTT	CASSVTGRRNTEAFF
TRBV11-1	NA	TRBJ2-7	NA	TGTGCCAGCAGAAGTCGGGCAGCGGGCCACGAGCAGTACTTC	CASRSRAAGHEQYF
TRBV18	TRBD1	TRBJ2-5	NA	TGTGCCAGCTCCGAAATGCAGGGGGCGAAAGAGACCCAGTACTTC	CASSEMQGAKETQYF
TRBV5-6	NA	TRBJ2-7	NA	TGTGCCAGCAGCTTGGGAGGAGCCTACCTCTACGAGCAGTACTTC	CASSLGGAYLYEQYF
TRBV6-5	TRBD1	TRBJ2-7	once	TGTGCCAGCAGCGGAGGGACAGGCCCCTACGAGCAGTACTTC	CASSGGTGPYEQYF
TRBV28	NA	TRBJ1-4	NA	TGTGCCAGCAGTCTTTCTCGGGTGGGCGAAAAACTGTTTTTT	CASSLSRVGEKLFF
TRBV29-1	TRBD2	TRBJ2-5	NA	TGCAGCGTAGCCCCGGGCCGGGGGGGAGAGACCCAGTACTTC	CSVAPGRGGETQYF
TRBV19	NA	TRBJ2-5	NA	TGTGCCAGTAGGGGGGGGGCTCTTAACTACCAAGAGACCCAGTACTTC	CASRGGALNYQETQYF
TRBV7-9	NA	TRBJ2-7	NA	TGTGCCAGCAGCAGATTGACAGGGTCACAGCGGGACGAGCAGTACTTC	CASSRLTGSQRDEQYF
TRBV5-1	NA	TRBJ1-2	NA	TGCGCCAGCAGCTTGCCCCACGGGGGAGACTATGGCTACACCTTC	CASSLPHGGDYGYTF
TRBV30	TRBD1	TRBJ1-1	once	TGTGCCTGGAGCCGACAGGGTTCGGCTGAAGCTTTCTTT	CAWSRQGSAEAFF
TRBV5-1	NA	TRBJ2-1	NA	TGCGCCAGCAGCGTCGGAAGCGACGGAGAGCAGTTCTTC	CASSVGSDGEQFF
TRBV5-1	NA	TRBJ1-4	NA	TGCGCCAGCAGCCCGGGGGCCCCAGGAGGGCCAACTAATGAAAAACTGTTTTTT	CASSPGAPGGPTNEKLFF
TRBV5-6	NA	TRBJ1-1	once	TGTGCCAGCAGCTTGTTTAGGTACGGGGGAATAACTGAAGCTTTCTTT	CASSLFRYGGITEAFF
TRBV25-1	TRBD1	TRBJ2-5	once	TGTGCCAGCAGCTCAGGGGACAGGGGAGTTCGAGAGACCCAGTACTTC	CASSSGDRGVRETQYF
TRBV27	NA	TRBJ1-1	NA	TGTGCCAGCAGTTTTCGGGGTTACACTGAAGCTTTCTTT	CASSFRGYTEAFF
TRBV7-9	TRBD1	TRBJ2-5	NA	TGTGCCAGCAGCCCACGACAGGGGGGAGAGACCCAGTACTTC	CASSPRQGGETQYF
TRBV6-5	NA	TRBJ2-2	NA	TGTGCCAGCAGTCTCCTTCGGGGTGACACCGGGGAGCTGTTTTTT	CASSLLRGDTGELFF